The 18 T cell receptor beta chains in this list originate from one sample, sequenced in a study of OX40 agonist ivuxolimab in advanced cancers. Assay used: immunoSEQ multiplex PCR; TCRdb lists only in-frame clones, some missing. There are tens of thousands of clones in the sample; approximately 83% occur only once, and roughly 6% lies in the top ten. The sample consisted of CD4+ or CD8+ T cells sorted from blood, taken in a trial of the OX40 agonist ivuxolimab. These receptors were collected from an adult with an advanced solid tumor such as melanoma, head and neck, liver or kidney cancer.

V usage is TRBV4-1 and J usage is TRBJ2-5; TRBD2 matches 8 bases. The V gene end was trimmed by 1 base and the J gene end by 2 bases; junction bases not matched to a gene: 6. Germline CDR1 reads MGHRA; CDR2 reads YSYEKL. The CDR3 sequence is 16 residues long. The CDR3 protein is CASSQVAGRRQETQYF. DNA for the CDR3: TGCGCCAGCAGCCAAGTAGCGGGGAGACGACAAGAGACCCAGTACTTC.

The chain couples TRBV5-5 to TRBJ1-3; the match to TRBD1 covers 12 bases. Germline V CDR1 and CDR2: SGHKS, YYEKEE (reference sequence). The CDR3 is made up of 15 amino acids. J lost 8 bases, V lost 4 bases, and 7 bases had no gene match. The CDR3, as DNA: TGTGCCAGCAGCGCCGGGACAGGGGGCAGGGACACCATATATTTT. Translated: CASSAGTGGRDTIYF. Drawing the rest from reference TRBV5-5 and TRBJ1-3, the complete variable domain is DAGVTQSPTHLIKTRGQQVTLRCSPISGHKSVSWYQQVLGQGPQFIFQYYEKEERGRGNFPDRFSARQFPNYSSELNVNALLLGDSALYLCASSAGTGGRDTIYFGEGSWLTVV.

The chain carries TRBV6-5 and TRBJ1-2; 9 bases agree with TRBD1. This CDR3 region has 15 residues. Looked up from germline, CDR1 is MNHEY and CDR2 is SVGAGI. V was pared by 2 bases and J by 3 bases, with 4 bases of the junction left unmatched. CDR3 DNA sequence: TGTGCCAGCAGTTACGGCCGACAGGGGGACTATGGCTACACCTTC. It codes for CASSYGRQGDYGYTF.

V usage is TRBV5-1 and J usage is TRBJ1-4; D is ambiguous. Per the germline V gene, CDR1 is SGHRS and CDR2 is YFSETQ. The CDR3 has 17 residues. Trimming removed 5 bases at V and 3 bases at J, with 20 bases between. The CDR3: CASSLRLPSVANEKLFF. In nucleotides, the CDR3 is TGCGCCAGCAGTCTCCGGCTACCGTCAGTGGCTAATGAAAAACTGTTTTTT.

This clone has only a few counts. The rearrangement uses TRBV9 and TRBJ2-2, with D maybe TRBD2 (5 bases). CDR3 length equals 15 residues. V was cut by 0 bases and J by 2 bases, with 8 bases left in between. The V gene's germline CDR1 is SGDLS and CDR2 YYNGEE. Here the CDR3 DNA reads TGTGCCAGCAGCGTAGTTGAGGGAAACACCGGGGAGCTGTTTTTT. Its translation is CASSVVEGNTGELFF.

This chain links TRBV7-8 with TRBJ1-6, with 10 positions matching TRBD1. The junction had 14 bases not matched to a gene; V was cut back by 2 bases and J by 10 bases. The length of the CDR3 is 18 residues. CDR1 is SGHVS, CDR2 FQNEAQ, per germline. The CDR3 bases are TGTGCCAGCAGCTTATTCGTTCGACAGGGGGCCGGTAACTCACCCCTCCACTTT. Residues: CASSLFVRQGAGNSPLHF. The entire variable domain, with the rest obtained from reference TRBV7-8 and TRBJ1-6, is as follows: GAGVSQSPRYKVAKRGQDVALRCDPISGHVSLFWYQQALGQGPEFLTYFQNEAQLDKSGLPSDRFFAERPEGSVSTLKIQRTQQEDSAVYLCASSLFVRQGAGNSPLHFGNGTRLTVT.

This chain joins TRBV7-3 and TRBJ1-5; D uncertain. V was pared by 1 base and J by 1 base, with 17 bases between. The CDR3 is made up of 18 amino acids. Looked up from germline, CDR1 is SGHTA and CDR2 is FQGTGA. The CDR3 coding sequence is TGTGCCAGCAGCTTAAGATCGGTAGAGGGTCTGAGCAATCAGCCCCAGCATTTT. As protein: CASSLRSVEGLSNQPQHF.

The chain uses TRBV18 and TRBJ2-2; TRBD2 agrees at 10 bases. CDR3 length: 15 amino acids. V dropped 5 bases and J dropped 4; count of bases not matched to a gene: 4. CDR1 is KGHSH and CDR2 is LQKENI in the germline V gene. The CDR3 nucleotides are TGTGCCAGCTCAGCTCTAGCGGGAGCCACCGGGGAGCTGTTTTTT. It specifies CASSALAGATGELFF.

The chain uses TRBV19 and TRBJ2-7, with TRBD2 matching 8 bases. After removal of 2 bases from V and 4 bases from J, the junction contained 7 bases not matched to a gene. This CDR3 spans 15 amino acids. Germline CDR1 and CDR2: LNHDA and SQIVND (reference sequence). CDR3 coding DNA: TGTGCCAGTAGTATAACCAGCGGGAGTAGTTACGAGCAGTACTTC. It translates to CASSITSGSSYEQYF.

As DNA, the CDR3 is TGTGCCAGCTCACCATTAGTCGGCGGGAGGGCCTGGGAGACCCAGTACTTC. This translates into CASSPLVGGRAWETQYF. This rearrangement joins TRBV18 to TRBJ2-5, with 9 bases lining up with TRBD2. The CDR3 is 17 residues long. Per germline, CDR1 KGHSH and CDR2 LQKENI. Trimming took 2 bases from V and 5 from J; bases not matched to a gene: 12. Supplemented by reference TRBV18 and TRBJ2-5, the full variable domain reads NAGVMQNPRHLVRRRGQEARLRCSPMKGHSHVYWYRQLPEEGLKFMVYLQKENIIDESGMPKERFSAEFPKEGPSILRIQQVVRGDSAAYFCASSPLVGGRAWETQYFGPGTRLLVL.

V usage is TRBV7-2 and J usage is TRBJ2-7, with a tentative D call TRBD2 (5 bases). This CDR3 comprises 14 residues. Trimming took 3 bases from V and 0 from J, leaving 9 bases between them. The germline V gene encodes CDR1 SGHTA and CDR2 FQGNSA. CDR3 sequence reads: CASSLGRGSYEQYF. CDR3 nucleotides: TGTGCCAGCAGCTTGGGGAGAGGCTCCTACGAGCAGTACTTC.

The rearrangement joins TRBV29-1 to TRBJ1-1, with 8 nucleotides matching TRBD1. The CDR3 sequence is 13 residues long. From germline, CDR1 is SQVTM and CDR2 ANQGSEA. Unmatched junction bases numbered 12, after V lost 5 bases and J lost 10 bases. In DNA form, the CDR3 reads TGCAGCGTTACCCGAGGACAGGGTGGAGTAGCTTTCTTT. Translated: CSVTRGQGGVAFF.

The CDR3, as DNA: TGCGCCAGCAGCTTGTCCCCTCCGGGCTCCGCGGCGTACGAGCAGTACTTC. Translating it yields CASSLSPPGSAAYEQYF. The chain has TRBV5-1 and TRBJ2-7, with D unresolved. Trimming pared 1 base from V and 4 bases from J, leaving 21 bases between. The CDR3 covers 17 residues. Germline assignment: CDR1 SGHRS and CDR2 YFSETQ. The full variable domain, its missing parts supplied by reference TRBV5-1 and TRBJ2-7, is KAGVTQTPRYLIKTRGQQVTLSCSPISGHRSVSWYQQTPGQGLQFLFEYFSETQRNKGNFPGRFSGRQFSNSRSEMNVSTLELGDSALYLCASSLSPPGSAAYEQYFGPGTRLTVT.

The DNA of the CDR3 is TGTGCCAGCAGCATGAATAGCGGGGGGGCCACCGGGGAGCTGTTTTTT. This codes for CASSMNSGGATGELFF. V is TRBV7-2 and J is TRBJ2-2, with TRBD2 identical over 11 bases. Trimming removed 5 bases from V and 4 bases from J; junction bases left unmatched: 6. This CDR3 has 16 residues. The germline V gene has CDR1 SGHTA and CDR2 FQGNSA.

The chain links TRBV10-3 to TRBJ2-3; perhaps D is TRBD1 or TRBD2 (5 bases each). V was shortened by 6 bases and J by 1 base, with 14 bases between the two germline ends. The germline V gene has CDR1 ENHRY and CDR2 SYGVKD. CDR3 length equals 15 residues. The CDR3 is CAISGAGGGTDTQYF. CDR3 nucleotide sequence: TGTGCCATCAGCGGGGCGGGTGGCGGCACAGATACGCAGTATTTT.

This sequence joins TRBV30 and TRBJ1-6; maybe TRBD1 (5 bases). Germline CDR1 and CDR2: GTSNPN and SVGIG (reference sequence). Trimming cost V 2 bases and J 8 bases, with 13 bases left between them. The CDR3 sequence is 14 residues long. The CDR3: CAWSSGLGDSPLHF. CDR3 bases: TGTGCCTGGAGTTCCGGACTGGGGGATTCACCCCTCCACTTT.

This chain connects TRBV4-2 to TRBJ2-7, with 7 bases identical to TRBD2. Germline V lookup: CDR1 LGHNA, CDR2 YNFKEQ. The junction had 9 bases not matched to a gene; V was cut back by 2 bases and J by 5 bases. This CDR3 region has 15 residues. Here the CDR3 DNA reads TGTGCCAGCAGCCAAATCCGGGGGGAGACCCACGAGCAGTACTTC. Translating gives CASSQIRGETHEQYF.

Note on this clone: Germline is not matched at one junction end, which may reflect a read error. The CDR3 region has the DNA TGTGCCATCAGTGACGGGGCAGACCGAGAGGGCAATCAGCCCCAGCATTTT. Translating it yields CAISDGADREGNQPQHF. This chain links TRBV6-1 with TRBJ1-5; the D gene is possibly TRBD1 (5 bases). Per the germline V gene, CDR1 is MNHNS and CDR2 is SASEGT. This CDR3 spans 17 amino acids.